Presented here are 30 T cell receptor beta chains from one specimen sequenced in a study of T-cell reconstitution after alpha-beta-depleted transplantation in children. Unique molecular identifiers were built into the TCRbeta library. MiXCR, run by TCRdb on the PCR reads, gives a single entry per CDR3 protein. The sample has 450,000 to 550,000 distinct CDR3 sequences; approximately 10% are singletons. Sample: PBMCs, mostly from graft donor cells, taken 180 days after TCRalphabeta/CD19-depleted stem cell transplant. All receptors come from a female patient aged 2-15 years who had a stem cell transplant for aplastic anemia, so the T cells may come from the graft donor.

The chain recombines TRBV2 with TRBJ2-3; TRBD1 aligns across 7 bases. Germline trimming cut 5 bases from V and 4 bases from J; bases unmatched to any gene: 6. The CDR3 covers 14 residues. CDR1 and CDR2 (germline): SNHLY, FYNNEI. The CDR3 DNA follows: TGTGCCAGCAGTTGGTCACAGGGGCCAGATACGCAGTATTTT. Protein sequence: CASSWSQGPDTQYF.

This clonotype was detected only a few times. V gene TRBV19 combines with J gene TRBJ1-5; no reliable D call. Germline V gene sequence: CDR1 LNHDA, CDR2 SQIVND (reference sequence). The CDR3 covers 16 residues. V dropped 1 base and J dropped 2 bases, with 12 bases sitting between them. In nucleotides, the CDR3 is TGTGCCAGTAGTATAGGGGCAGTCCGCGGCAATCAGCCCCAGCATTTT. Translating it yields CASSIGAVRGNQPQHF.

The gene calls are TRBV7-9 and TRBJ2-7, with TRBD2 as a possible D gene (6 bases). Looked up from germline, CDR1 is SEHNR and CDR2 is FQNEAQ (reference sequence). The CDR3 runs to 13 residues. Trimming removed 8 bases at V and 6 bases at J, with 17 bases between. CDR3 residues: CASRDGGGPEQYV. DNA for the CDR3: TGTGCCAGCCGGGACGGGGGAGGTCCCGAGCAGTACGTC.

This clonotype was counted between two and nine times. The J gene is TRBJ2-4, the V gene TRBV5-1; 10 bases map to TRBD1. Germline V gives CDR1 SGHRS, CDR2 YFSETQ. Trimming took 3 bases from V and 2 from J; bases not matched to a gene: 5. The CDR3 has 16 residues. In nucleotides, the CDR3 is TGCGCCAGCAGCTCAAAGGGACAGGGGACCAAAAACATTCAGTACTTC. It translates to CASSSKGQGTKNIQYF.

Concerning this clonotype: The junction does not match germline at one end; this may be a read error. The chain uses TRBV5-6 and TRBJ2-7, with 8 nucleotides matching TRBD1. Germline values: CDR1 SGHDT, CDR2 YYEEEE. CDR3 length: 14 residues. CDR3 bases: TGTGCCAGCAGCTTGATGACAGGGGTATACGACCAGTACTTC. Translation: CASSLMTGVYDQYF.

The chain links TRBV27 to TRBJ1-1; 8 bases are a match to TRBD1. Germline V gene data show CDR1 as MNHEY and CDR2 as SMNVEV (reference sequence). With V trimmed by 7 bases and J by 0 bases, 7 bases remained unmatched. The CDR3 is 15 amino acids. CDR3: CASTPYRGMNTEAFF. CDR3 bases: TGTGCCAGCACTCCTTACAGGGGGATGAACACTGAAGCTTTCTTT.

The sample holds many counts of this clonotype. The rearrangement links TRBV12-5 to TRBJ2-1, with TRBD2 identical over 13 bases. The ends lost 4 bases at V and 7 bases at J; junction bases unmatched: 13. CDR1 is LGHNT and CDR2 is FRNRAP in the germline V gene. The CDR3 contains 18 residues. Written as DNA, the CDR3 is TGTGCTAGTGGTTGGGAAGAGGGACTAGCGGGATCCTTAAATGAGCAGTTCTTC. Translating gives CASGWEEGLAGSLNEQFF.

The CDR3 protein is CASSSIGGTRYGYTF. DNA of the CDR3: TGCGCCAGCAGCTCGATCGGGGGGACACGCTATGGCTACACCTTC. This sequence joins TRBV5-1 and TRBJ1-2; perhaps TRBD1 as D (6 bases). The V gene lost 3 bases and the J gene lost 4 bases, with 16 bases spanning the gap. This CDR3 is 15 amino acids long. Germline lookup yields CDR1 SGHRS and CDR2 YFSETQ.

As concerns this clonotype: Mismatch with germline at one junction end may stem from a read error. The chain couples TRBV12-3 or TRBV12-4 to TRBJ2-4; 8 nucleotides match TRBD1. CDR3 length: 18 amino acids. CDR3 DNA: TGTGCCATCAGTCAAAGAGGCCTACAGGGGGACCAAAAAAACATTCAGTACTTC. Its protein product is CAISQRGLQGDQKNIQYF.

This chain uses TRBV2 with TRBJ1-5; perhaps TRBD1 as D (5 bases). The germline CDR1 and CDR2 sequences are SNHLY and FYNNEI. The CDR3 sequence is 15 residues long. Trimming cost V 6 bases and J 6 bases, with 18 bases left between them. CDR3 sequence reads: CASSEQVAGGQPQHF. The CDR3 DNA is TGTGCCAGCAGCGAACAGGTGGCAGGAGGTCAGCCCCAGCATTTT.

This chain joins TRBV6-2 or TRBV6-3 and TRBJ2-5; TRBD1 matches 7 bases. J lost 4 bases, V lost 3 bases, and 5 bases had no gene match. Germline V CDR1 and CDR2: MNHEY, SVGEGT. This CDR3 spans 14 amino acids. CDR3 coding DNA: TGTGCCAGCAGTTATACAGGGGTTGGAGAGACCCAGTACTTC. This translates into CASSYTGVGETQYF.

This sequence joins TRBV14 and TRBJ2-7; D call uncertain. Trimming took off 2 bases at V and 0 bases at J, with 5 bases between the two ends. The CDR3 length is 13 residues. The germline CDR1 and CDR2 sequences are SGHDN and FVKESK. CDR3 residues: CASSQLGSYEQYF. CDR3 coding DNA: TGTGCCAGCAGCCAACTAGGCTCCTACGAGCAGTACTTC.

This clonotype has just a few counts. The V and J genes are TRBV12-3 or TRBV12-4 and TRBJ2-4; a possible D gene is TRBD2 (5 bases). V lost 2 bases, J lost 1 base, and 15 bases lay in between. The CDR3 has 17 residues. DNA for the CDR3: TGTGCCAGCAGTTTAACCTTCATCTCGGGGGCCAAAAACATTCAGTACTTC. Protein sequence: CASSLTFISGAKNIQYF.

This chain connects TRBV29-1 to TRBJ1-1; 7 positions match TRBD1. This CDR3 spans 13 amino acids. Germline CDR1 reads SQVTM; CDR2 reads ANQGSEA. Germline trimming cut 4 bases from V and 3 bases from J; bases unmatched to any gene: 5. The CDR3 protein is CSVAPQGDTEAFF. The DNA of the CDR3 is TGCAGCGTTGCTCCTCAGGGGGACACTGAAGCTTTCTTT. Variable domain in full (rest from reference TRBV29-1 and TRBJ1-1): SAVISQKPSRDICQRGTSLTIQCQVDSQVTMMFWYRQQPGQSLTLIATANQGSEATYESGFVIDKFPISRPNLTFSTLTVSNMSPEDSSIYLCSVAPQGDTEAFFGQGTRLTVV.

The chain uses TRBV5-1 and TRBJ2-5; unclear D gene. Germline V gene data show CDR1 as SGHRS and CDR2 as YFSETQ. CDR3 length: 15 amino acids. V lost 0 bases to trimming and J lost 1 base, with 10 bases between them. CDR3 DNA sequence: TGCGCCAGCAGCTTGGTCTTCAATTCCCAAGAGACCCAGTACTTC. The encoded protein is CASSLVFNSQETQYF. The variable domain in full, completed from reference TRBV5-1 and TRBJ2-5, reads KAGVTQTPRYLIKTRGQQVTLSCSPISGHRSVSWYQQTPGQGLQFLFEYFSETQRNKGNFPGRFSGRQFSNSRSEMNVSTLELGDSALYLCASSLVFNSQETQYFGPGTRLLVL.

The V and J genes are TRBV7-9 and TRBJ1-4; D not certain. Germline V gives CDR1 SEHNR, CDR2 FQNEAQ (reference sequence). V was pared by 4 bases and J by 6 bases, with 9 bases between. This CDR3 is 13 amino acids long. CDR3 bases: TGTGCCAGCAGCTGGCCAATTGATGAAAAACTGTTTTTT. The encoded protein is CASSWPIDEKLFF.

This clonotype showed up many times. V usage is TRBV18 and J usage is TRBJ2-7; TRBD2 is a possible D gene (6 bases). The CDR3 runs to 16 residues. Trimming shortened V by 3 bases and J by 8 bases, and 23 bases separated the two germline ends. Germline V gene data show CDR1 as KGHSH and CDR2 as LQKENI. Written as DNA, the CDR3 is TGTGCCAGCTCACCGATAGGAGGGGTTTCGGGTATCAAGCAGTACGTC. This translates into CASSPIGGVSGIKQYV.

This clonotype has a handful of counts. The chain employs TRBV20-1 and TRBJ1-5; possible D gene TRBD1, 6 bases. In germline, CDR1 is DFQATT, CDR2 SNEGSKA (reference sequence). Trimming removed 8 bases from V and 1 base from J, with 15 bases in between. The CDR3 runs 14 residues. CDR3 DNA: TGCAGTTCAACAACAGGGAACAGCAATCAGCCCCAGCATTTT. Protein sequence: CSSTTGNSNQPQHF.

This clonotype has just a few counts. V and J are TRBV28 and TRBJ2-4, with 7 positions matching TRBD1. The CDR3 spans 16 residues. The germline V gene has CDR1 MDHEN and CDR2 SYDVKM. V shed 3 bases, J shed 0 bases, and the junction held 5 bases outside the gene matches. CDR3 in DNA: TGTGCCAGCAGTTTCGAAACAGGGGTAGCCAAAAACATTCAGTACTTC. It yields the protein CASSFETGVAKNIQYF.

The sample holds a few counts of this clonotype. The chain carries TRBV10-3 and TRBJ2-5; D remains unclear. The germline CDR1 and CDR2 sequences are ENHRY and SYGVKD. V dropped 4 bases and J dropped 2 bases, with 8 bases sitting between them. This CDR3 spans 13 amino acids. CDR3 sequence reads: CAISVRQQETQYF. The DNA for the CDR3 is TGTGCCATCAGTGTCAGGCAGCAAGAGACCCAGTACTTC.

The CDR3 spells CASSSALGTAYGYTF. The CDR3 DNA follows: TGTGCCAGCAGCTCGGCCCTTGGGACAGCCTATGGCTACACCTTC. This chain connects TRBV11-2 to TRBJ1-2, with 7 positions matching TRBD1. The CDR3 has 15 residues. The trim removed 4 bases at V and 4 bases at J, leaving 9 bases unmatched. CDR1 SGHAT and CDR2 FQNNGV come from the germline V gene.

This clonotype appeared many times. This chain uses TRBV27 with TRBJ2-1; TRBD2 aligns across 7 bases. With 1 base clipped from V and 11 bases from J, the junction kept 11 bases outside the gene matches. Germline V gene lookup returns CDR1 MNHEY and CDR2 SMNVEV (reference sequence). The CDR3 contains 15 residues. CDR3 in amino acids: CASSLYSSGWEKQFF. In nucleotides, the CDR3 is TGTGCCAGCAGTTTATATAGTAGCGGGTGGGAGAAGCAGTTCTTC.

The CDR3 loop is CASSLGGLAGGLGTGELFF. DNA of the CDR3: TGTGCCAGCAGTTTAGGGGGACTAGCGGGAGGGCTGGGGACCGGGGAGCTGTTTTTT. The chain uses TRBV12-3 or TRBV12-4 and TRBJ2-2; 16 nucleotides match TRBD2. The length of the CDR3 is 19 residues. With V trimmed by 1 base and J by 5 bases, 7 bases remained unmatched.

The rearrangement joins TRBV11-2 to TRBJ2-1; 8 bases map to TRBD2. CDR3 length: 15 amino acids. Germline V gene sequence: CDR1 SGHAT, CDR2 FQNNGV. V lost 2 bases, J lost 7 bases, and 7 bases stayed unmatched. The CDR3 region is CASSLRRGGLNEQFF. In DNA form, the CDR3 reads TGTGCCAGCAGCTTAAGACGGGGGGGCCTAAATGAGCAGTTCTTC.

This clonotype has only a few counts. The CDR3 nucleotides read TGTGCCAGCAGCTTAGATGGACTAGCGTCCAATGAGCAGTTCTTC. Translation: CASSLDGLASNEQFF. The V call is TRBV11-3, the J call TRBJ2-1; 9 nucleotides match TRBD2. There are 15 residues in the CDR3. The germline V gene encodes CDR1 SGHNT and CDR2 YENEEA. V lost 0 bases and J lost 6; bases outside the gene matches: 3.

DNA for the CDR3: TGTGCCAGCAGTCAGGACGGGAGTATCGCCTACAATGAGCAGTTCTTC. Its translation: CASSQDGSIAYNEQFF. This chain links TRBV28 with TRBJ2-1; possible D gene TRBD2, 6 bases. With 5 bases removed from V and 2 bases from J, the gap between germline ends came to 16 bases. The CDR3 length is 16 residues. Per the germline V gene, CDR1 is MDHEN and CDR2 is SYDVKM.

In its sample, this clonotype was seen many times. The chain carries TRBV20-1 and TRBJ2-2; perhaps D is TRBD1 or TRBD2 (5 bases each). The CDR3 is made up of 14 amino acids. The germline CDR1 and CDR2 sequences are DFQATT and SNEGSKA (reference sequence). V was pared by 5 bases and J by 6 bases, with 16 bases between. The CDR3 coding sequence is TGCAGTGCTGAGGGGAGAATGGGTTCCGGGGAGCTGTTTTTT. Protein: CSAEGRMGSGELFF.

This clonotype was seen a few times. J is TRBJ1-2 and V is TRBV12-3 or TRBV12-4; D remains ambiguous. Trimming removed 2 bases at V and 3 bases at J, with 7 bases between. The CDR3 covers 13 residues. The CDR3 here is CASSLNGYYGYTF. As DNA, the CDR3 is TGTGCCAGCAGTTTAAACGGATACTATGGCTACACCTTC.

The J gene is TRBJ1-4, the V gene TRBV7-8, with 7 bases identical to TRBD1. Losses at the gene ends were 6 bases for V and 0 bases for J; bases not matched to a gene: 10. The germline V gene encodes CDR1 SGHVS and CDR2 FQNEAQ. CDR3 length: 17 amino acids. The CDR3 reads CASRKQGPTATNEKLFF. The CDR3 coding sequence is TGTGCCAGCAGAAAACAGGGGCCGACTGCAACTAATGAAAAACTGTTTTTT.

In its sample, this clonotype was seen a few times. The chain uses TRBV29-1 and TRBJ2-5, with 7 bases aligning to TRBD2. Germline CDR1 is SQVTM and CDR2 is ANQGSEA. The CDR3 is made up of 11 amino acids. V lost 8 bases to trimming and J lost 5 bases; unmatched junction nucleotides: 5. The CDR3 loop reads CSYPGGETQYF. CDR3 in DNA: TGCAGCTACCCGGGGGGTGAGACCCAGTACTTC.